Listed here are 13 T cell receptor beta chains from one sample, sequenced in a study of EBV T-cell therapy then PD-1 blockade in nasopharyngeal carcinoma. Treatment reported: AdE1-LMPpoly-expanded autologous EBV-specific T-cell therapy followed by anti-PD-1 nivolumab. The antigens of these receptors remain unknown. TCRdb's table, derived via immunoSEQ multiplex PCR, lists solely in-frame clones and lacks some. The sample includes around 13,000 clones, roughly 84% of them seen just once. This specimen consisted of CD8+ T cells from blood, obtained around day 96 from a patient whose treatment included autologous EBV-specific T cells and nivolumab. The receptor source for this set is a man between 35 and 55 years old with nasopharyngeal carcinoma.

The V call is TRBV21-1, the J call TRBJ1-1. TRBV21-1 is a recognized pseudogene. This CDR3 comprises 17 residues. The CDR3 DNA reads TGTGCCAGCAGCTCCCGGGGGGACAAGTTGGAGGGCTTTGAAGCTTTCTTT. The encoded protein is CASSSRGDKLEGFEAFF.

The CDR3 here is CASSLWQFSYEQYF. Here the CDR3 DNA reads TGTGCCAGCAGCTTATGGCAGTTCTCCTACGAGCAGTACTTC. This chain joins TRBV11-2 and TRBJ2-7; D unresolved. The CDR3 loop spans 14 amino acids. Germline V CDR1 and CDR2: SGHAT, FQNNGV. The V and J ends lost 2 bases and 0 bases respectively, with 8 bases between them.

V and J are TRBV7-6 and TRBJ2-2; D might be TRBD1 (6 bases). Trimming removed 8 bases at V and 6 bases at J, with 19 bases between. The CDR3 consists of 15 residues. Germline V CDR1 and CDR2: SGHVS, FNYEAQ. CDR3 in DNA: TGTGCCAGCCAAAACCCCACAGGGCGGGCCGGGGAGCTGTTTTTT. The encoded protein is CASQNPTGRAGELFF.

The J gene is TRBJ2-1, the V gene TRBV1; the table's D call of TRBD1 was not tested on the DNA. TRBV1 is marked as a pseudogene. The CDR3 loop spans 14 amino acids. CDR3 in DNA: TGCACCAGCAGCCTCCGGGACAACTACAATGAGCAGTTCTTC. Protein: CTSSLRDNYNEQFF.

The chain has TRBV7-8 and TRBJ1-5, with D hard to call. The germline V and J ends were trimmed by 0 bases and 7 bases, with 10 bases remaining between them. The germline V gene encodes CDR1 SGHVS and CDR2 FQNEAQ. This CDR3 comprises 14 residues. The CDR3 sequence is CASSLATLGQPQHF. CDR3 coding DNA: TGTGCCAGCAGCTTAGCGACTCTGGGGCAGCCCCAGCATTTT.

The chain employs TRBV7-2 and TRBJ2-7; 8 bases agree with TRBD1. The CDR3 contains 15 residues. The junction had 7 bases not matched to a gene; V was cut back by 2 bases and J by 4 bases. The V gene's germline CDR1 is SGHTA and CDR2 FQGNSA. The CDR3 loop reads CASSLFRTGWYEQYF. The CDR3 region has the DNA TGTGCCAGCAGCTTATTTCGGACAGGGTGGTACGAGCAGTACTTC.

The chain recombines TRBV10-1 with TRBJ1-1; the D gene is possibly TRBD1 (5 bases). Germline CDR1 WNHNN, CDR2 SYGVQD (reference sequence). V lost 6 bases and J lost 7, with 18 bases in between. There are 14 residues in the CDR3. CDR3 in DNA: TGCGCCAGCAGGGAAACCCTTCAGGGAAATGAAGCTTTCTTT. Protein product: CASRETLQGNEAFF.

The chain combines TRBV28 with TRBJ2-1; D might be TRBD2 (7 bases). Germline CDR1 is MDHEN and CDR2 is SYDVKM. The CDR3 has 16 residues. V gave up 5 bases and J gave up 0 bases, with 14 bases separating them. In DNA form, the CDR3 reads TGTGCCAGCAGTCGGCGGGGGCCCCCCTCCTACAATGAGCAGTTCTTC. Protein: CASSRRGPPSYNEQFF.

The chain recombines TRBV7-2 with TRBJ2-6; 9 nucleotides align to TRBD1. The CDR3 has 16 amino acids. Germline loops: CDR1 SGHTA, CDR2 FQGNSA. CDR3 DNA: TGTGCTACCCCTGGACAGGGGTACTCTGGGGCCAACGTCCTGACTTTC. It codes for CATPGQGYSGANVLTF.

J is TRBJ1-4 and V is TRBV28; a possible D gene is TRBD1 (5 bases). CDR1 and CDR2 from the germline V gene are MDHEN and SYDVKM. V lost 5 bases, J lost 6 bases, and 22 bases lay in between. This CDR3 has 17 amino acids. The CDR3 DNA is TGTGCCAGCAGTAAAATTAGGTCGGGGCGCGGGGATGAAAAACTGTTTTTT. It encodes CASSKIRSGRGDEKLFF.

The sample holds a few counts of this clone. The CDR3 nucleotides read TGTGCCAGCAGCGCGGGGGAGCGAATCTACGAGCAGTACTTC. It specifies CASSAGERIYEQYF. The chain couples TRBV9 to TRBJ2-7; a possible D gene is TRBD2 (6 bases). This CDR3 region has 14 residues. The V end lost 3 bases, the J end lost 3 bases, and 13 bases lay between the germline ends. Germline CDR1 reads SGDLS; CDR2 reads YYNGEE.

This clone was recorded a few times. The chain has TRBV27 and TRBJ1-1, with no clear D. The CDR3 sequence is 12 residues long. Between the trimmed V and J ends, which lost 9 bases and 3 bases, there was a span of 11 bases. Germline CDR1 MNHEY, CDR2 SMNVEV (reference sequence). The CDR3 region is CASFTWDTEAFF. The CDR3 DNA reads as TGTGCCAGTTTTACGTGGGACACTGAAGCTTTCTTT.

The chain is built from TRBV10-2 and TRBJ1-1; TRBD1 is a possible D gene (6 bases). CDR3 size: 13 residues. The V gene's germline CDR1 is WSHSY and CDR2 SAAADI. V was trimmed by 6 bases and J by 4 bases, leaving 12 bases between them. The CDR3 bases are TGCGCCAGCAGCGCCACAGGGCGCACTGAAGCTTTCTTT. Encoded protein: CASSATGRTEAFF.